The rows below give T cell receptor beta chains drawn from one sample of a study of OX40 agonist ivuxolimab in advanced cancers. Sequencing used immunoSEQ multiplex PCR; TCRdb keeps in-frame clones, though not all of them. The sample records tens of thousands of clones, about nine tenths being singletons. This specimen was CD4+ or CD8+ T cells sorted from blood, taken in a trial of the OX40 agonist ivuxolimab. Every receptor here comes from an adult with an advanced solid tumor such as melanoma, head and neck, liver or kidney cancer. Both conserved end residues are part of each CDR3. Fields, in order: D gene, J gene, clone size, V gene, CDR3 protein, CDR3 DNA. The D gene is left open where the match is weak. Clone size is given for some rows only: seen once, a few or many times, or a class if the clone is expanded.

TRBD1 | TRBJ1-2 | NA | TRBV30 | CAQDREDGYTF | TGTGCCCAGGACAGGGAGGATGGCTACACCTTC
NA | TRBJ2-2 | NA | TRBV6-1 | CASKQSSAGELFF | TGTGCCAGCAAGCAGTCGTCAGCCGGGGAGCTGTTTTTT
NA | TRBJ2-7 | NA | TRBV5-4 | CASSIAYEQYF | TGTGCCAGCAGCATAGCCTACGAGCAGTACTTC
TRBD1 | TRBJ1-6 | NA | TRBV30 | CAWTLGTDSYNSPLHF | TGTGCCTGGACCCTGGGGACAGACTCCTATAATTCACCCCTCCACTTT
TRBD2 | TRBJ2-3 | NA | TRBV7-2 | CASSLSLAGPTDTQYF | TGTGCCAGCAGCTTATCCCTAGCGGGGCCTACAGATACGCAGTATTTT
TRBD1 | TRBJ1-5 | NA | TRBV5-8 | CASSGTTGGLGNQPQHF | TGTGCCAGCAGCGGAACAACAGGGGGCTTGGGCAATCAGCCCCAGCATTTT
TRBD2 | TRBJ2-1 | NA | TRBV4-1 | CASSQARLAGGLPVYNEQFF | TGCGCCAGCAGCCAAGCCCGACTAGCGGGGGGCCTTCCTGTATACAATGAGCAGTTCTTC
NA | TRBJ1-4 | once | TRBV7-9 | CASSSGSEKLFF | TGTGCCAGCAGCTCCGGGAGTGAAAAACTGTTTTTT
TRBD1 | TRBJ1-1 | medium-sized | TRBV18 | CASSPPGQRGEAFF | TGTGCCAGCTCACCACCGGGACAGAGGGGCGAAGCTTTCTTT
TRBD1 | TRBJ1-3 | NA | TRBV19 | CAAGGPGNTIYF | TGTGCCGCAGGGGGTCCTGGAAACACCATATATTTT
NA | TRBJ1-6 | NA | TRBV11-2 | CASSLGPGFNSPLHF | TGTGCCAGCAGCTTAGGGCCAGGATTCAATTCACCCCTCCACTTT
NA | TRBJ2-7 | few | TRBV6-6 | CASEGSGYEQYF | TGTGCCAGCGAGGGGTCGGGCTACGAGCAGTACTTC
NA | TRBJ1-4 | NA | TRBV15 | CATSGNRAGNEKLFF | TGTGCCACCAGCGGCAACAGGGCCGGTAATGAAAAACTGTTTTTT
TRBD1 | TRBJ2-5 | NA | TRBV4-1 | CASSPGQGSQETQYF | TGCGCCAGCAGCCCAGGACAGGGGAGTCAAGAGACCCAGTACTTC
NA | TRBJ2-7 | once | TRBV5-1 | CASSLGGPYEQYF | TGCGCCAGCAGCTTGGGTGGGCCATACGAGCAGTACTTC
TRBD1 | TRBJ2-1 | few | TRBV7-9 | CASSRPGGLGEQFF | TGTGCCAGCAGCCGGCCAGGGGGCTTGGGGGAGCAGTTCTTC
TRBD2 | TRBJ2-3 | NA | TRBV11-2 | CASSREGLVDTQYF | TGTGCCAGCAGTCGAGAAGGACTAGTAGATACGCAGTATTTT
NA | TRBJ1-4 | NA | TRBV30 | CAWSTGGFGEKLFF | TGTGCCTGGAGTACCGGCGGTTTCGGGGAAAAACTGTTTTTT
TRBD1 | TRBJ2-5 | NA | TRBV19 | CASNRGQGFGETQYF | TGTGCCAGTAACCGGGGACAGGGGTTCGGAGAGACCCAGTACTTC
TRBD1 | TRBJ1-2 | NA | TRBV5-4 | CASSLAAGRGDYGYTF | TGTGCCAGCAGCTTGGCCGCGGGCAGGGGGGACTATGGCTACACCTTC
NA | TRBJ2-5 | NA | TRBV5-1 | CASSLGPGTETQYF | TGCGCCAGCAGCTTGGGGCCAGGGACAGAGACCCAGTACTTC
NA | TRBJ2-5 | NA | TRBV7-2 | CASSTQGGFETQYF | TGTGCCAGCAGCACCCAAGGGGGGTTTGAGACCCAGTACTTC
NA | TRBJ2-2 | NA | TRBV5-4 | CASSLSVSHTGELFF | TGTGCCAGCAGCTTGAGTGTCAGTCACACCGGGGAGCTGTTTTTT
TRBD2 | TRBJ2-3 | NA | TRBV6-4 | CASSLTSGGATDTQYF | TGTGCCAGCAGTTTGACTAGCGGGGGGGCGACAGATACGCAGTATTTT
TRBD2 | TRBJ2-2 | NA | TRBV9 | CASSVATISSGGKTGELFF | TGTGCCAGCAGCGTAGCTACGATCTCTAGCGGGGGGAAAACCGGGGAGCTGTTTTTT
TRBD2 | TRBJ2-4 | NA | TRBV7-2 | CASTGLAGNIQYF | TGTGCCAGCACAGGACTAGCGGGTAACATTCAGTACTTC
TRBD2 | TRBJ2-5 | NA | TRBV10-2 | CASSGTSQETQYF | TGCGCCAGCAGTGGGACTAGCCAAGAGACCCAGTACTTC
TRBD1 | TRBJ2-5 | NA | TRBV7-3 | CASSLGTGEQETQYF | TGTGCCAGCAGCTTAGGGACAGGGGAACAAGAGACCCAGTACTTC
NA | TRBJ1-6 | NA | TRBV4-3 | CASSLTGDNSPLHF | TGCGCCAGCAGTCTCACGGGGGATAATTCACCCCTCCACTTT
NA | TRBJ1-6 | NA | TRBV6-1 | CASSPQNNSPLHF | TGTGCCAGCAGTCCTCAAAATAATTCACCCCTCCACTTT
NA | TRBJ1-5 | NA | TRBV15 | CATSNENRFNQPQHF | TGTGCCACCAGCAATGAGAACAGGTTTAATCAGCCCCAGCATTTT
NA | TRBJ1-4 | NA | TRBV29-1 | CSVEDGRGVSEKLFF | TGCAGCGTTGAAGATGGTCGAGGCGTAAGTGAAAAACTGTTTTTT
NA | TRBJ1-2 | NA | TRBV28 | CASRPPDNYGYTF | TGTGCCAGCAGACCTCCAGATAACTATGGCTACACCTTC
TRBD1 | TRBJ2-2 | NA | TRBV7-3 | CASRRQGPEVNTGELFF | TGTGCCAGCAGACGACAGGGCCCGGAGGTGAACACCGGGGAGCTGTTTTTT
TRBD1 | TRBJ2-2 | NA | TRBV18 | CASSPGTGGTGELFF | TGTGCCAGCTCCCCCGGGACAGGGGGCACCGGGGAGCTGTTTTTT
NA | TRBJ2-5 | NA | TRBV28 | CASSATVGLRYF | TGTGCCAGCAGTGCAACAGTCGGTTTGAGGTACTTC
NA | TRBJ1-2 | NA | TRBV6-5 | CASSYQTSYGYTF | TGTGCCAGCAGTTACCAAACATCCTATGGCTACACCTTC
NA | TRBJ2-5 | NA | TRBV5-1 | CASSWEGQRETQYF | TGCGCCAGCAGCTGGGAGGGACAAAGGGAGACCCAGTACTTC
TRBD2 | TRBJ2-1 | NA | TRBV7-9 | CASSLPPTSPHNEQFF | TGTGCCAGCAGCTTACCCCCGACTAGCCCTCACAATGAGCAGTTCTTC
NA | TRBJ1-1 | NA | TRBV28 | CASSRQRTEAFF | TGTGCCAGCAGCCGTCAGAGGACTGAAGCTTTCTTT
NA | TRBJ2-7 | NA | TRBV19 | CASSMGGRIDEQYF | TGTGCCAGTAGTATGGGGGGAAGGATTGACGAGCAGTACTTC
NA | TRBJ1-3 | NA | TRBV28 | CAAGGLPSGNTIYF | TGTGCCGCTGGAGGGCTCCCCTCTGGAAACACCATATATTTT
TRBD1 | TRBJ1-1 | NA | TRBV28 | CASSADRGTEAFF | TGTGCCAGCAGCGCGGACAGGGGAACTGAAGCTTTCTTT
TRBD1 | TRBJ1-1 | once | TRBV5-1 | CASQLQGSPEAFF | TGCGCCAGCCAGCTACAGGGGAGCCCTGAAGCTTTCTTT
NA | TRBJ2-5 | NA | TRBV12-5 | CASGQGRGGAETQYF | TGTGCTAGTGGCCAAGGTAGGGGGGGCGCCGAGACCCAGTACTTC
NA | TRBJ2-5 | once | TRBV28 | CASRSPSGHRETQYF | TGTGCCAGCAGGTCCCCATCCGGGCATAGGGAGACCCAGTACTTC
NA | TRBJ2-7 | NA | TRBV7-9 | CASSQTKGVYYEQYF | TGTGCCAGCAGCCAGACGAAAGGAGTCTACTACGAGCAGTACTTC
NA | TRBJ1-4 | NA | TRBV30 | CARNGRGGEKLFF | TGTGCCCGGAACGGTAGGGGGGGTGAAAAACTGTTTTTT
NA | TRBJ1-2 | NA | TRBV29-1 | CSVEERRDTNYGYTF | TGCAGCGTTGAAGAAAGGAGGGACACTAACTATGGCTACACCTTC